The clone carrying this TCR beta chain was counted ten times or more. Antigen specificity is unknown. Repertoires were generated with immunoSEQ multiplex PCR, while TCRdb's copy carries only in-frame clones and drops some. The profile covers approximately 6,200 clones, none occurring a single time. This specimen belongs to a study of T cells after posttransplantation cyclophosphamide. Study-level points and caveats: Skin or GI-infiltrating T cells shared few TRB sequences with blood. Later blood repertoires were often dominated by clones from the donor CD8+ memory compartment. Recipient CMV seropositivity and CMV reactivation strongly tracked TRB clonality.

Busulfan-fludarabine conditioning, marrow transplant, and cyclophosphamide on days +3 and +4 were administered. V dropped 4 bases and J dropped 8; count of bases not matched to a gene: 9. The germline gives CDR1 SGHNT, CDR2 YYREEE (reference sequence). CDR3 length: 14 residues. Sequencing was performed on PBMCs, taken after an allogeneic stem cell transplant with post-transplant cyclophosphamide. V and J are TRBV5-4 and TRBJ1-2; TRBD1 agrees at 9 bases. The receptor's source is a male patient between 25 and 39 years old who received an allogeneic stem cell transplant from an unrelated donor, was CMV-positive, and had acute and chronic GVHD. Part of the T cells may come from the graft donor. The CDR3 reads CASSGWGQGGGYTF. The CDR3 nucleotides read TGTGCCAGCAGCGGATGGGGACAGGGAGGCGGCTACACCTTC.